This entry describes one T cell receptor beta chain. The target antigen is unknown. This sample is drawn from a study of lymphopenia after photon versus proton radiotherapy. Notes on the study in general: Post-nadir TCR diversity decline inversely tracked overall survival among those who died.

Germline V lookup: CDR1 WSHSY, CDR2 SAAADI. There are 15 residues in the CDR3. V lost 8 bases, J lost 5 bases, and 19 bases lay in between. The table came from immunoSEQ multiplex PCR; TCRdb's copy has only in-frame clones and leaves some out. The top ten clones hold roughly 48% of a sample with some 7,900 clones, 81% of them seen once. The sequencing used peripheral blood, collected from a patient treated with photon-based radiotherapy. The chain links TRBV10-2 to TRBJ1-5; TRBD1 is a possible D gene (5 bases). The receptor was derived from a man aged 25-40 years with gastric cancer. CDR3 DNA: TGCGCCAGCTCCCTTCGACTCGGGGGGGATCAGCCCCAGCATTTT. Protein: CASSLRLGGDQPQHF.